The next 24 T cell receptor beta chains were all read from a single sample in a study of graft-versus-host responses after intestinal transplantation. Only in-frame clones appear in the TCRdb table, and some are missing; sequencing was by immunoSEQ multiplex PCR. The table records approximately 90,000 clones, 85% to 95% of them present only once. No antigen has been identified for these receptors. Sequencing used unstimulated CD8+ T cells sorted from spleen or lymph node cells, obtained before transplant. These TCRs come from a human donor who was the organ donor for an intestinal transplant.

The chain couples TRBV2 to TRBJ2-5; 7 bases are shared with TRBD1. There are 13 residues in the CDR3. V was pared by 7 bases and J by 5 bases, with 7 bases of the junction left unmatched. From germline, CDR1 is SNHLY and CDR2 FYNNEI. This CDR3 is CASNMGQRETQYF. As DNA, the CDR3 is TGTGCCAGCAACATGGGACAGCGGGAGACCCAGTACTTC. Full variable domain (outside the CDR3, taken from reference TRBV2 and TRBJ2-5): EPEVTQTPSHQVTQMGQEVILRCVPISNHLYFYWYRQILGQKVEFLVSFYNNEISEKSEIFDDQFSVERPDGSNFTLKIRSTKLEDSAMYFCASNMGQRETQYFGPGTRLLVL.

This clone was seen more than once but under ten times. The V and J genes are TRBV4-1 and TRBJ2-7; 7 positions agree with TRBD1. This CDR3 spans 15 amino acids. The trim removed 0 bases at V and 0 bases at J, leaving 2 bases unmatched. The V gene's germline CDR1 is MGHRA and CDR2 YSYEKL. In DNA form, the CDR3 reads TGCGCCAGCAGCCAAGACCGGGACAGCTCCTACGAGCAGTACTTC. Its protein is CASSQDRDSSYEQYF.

This sequence joins TRBV15 and TRBJ2-2; D remains ambiguous. The CDR3 totals 15 residues. Germline CDR1 and CDR2: LNHNV and YYDKDF (reference sequence). Trimming removed 3 bases from V and 3 bases from J, with 11 bases in between. DNA of the CDR3: TGTGCCACCAGCAGTCCCAGTTGGGACACCGGGGAGCTGTTTTTT. Translated, it gives CATSSPSWDTGELFF.

This clone was seen only once. The conserved final phenylalanine or tryptophan is absent from the CDR3, which likely points to a read error. The J gene is TRBJ2-2, the V gene TRBV6-6; D call uncertain. Germline V gene sequence: CDR1 MNHNY, CDR2 SVGAGI (reference sequence). Trimming took off 7 bases at V and 0 bases at J, with 15 bases between the two ends. This CDR3 is 16 amino acids long. CDR3 in amino acids: CASTPGEHANTGELFL. Here the CDR3 DNA reads TGTGCCAGCACCCCTGGGGAACACGCGAACACCGGGGAGCTGTTTTTA.

The rearrangement uses TRBV7-7 and TRBJ1-1; 7 bases are a match to TRBD1. The CDR3 sequence is 15 residues long. V shed 4 bases and J 1 base; nucleotides not matched to a gene: 6. Per germline, CDR1 SSHAT and CDR2 FNYEAQ (reference sequence). DNA of the CDR3: TGTGCCAGCAGCTCACTGACAGGGTCGAACACTGAAGCTTTCTTT. It is translated as CASSSLTGSNTEAFF.

Here the CDR3 reads CASSQGGSDTQYF. CDR3 bases: TGTGCCAGCAGCCAAGGCGGTTCAGATACGCAGTATTTT. This sequence joins TRBV4-2 and TRBJ2-3; no firm D call. CDR3 length equals 13 residues. Per germline, CDR1 LGHNA and CDR2 YNFKEQ. The germline V and J ends were trimmed by 1 base and 4 bases, with 6 bases remaining between them.

This clone was observed a single time. V gene TRBV9 combines with J gene TRBJ2-5; tentative D call: TRBD2 (5 bases). Germline CDR1 and CDR2: SGDLS and YYNGEE. V was cut by 0 bases and J by 1 base, with 13 bases left in between. The CDR3 spans 16 residues. The CDR3 region has the DNA TGTGCCAGCAGCGTAGCTAAGTTCGCGGGCCAAGAGACCCAGTACTTC. The encoded protein is CASSVAKFAGQETQYF.

The V and J genes are TRBV29-1 and TRBJ2-3; 7 bases fit TRBD2. The CDR3 is 14 amino acids. With V trimmed by 5 bases and J by 2 bases, 7 bases remained unmatched. Per germline, CDR1 SQVTM and CDR2 ANQGSEA. The CDR3 nucleotides are TGCAGCGTTTGGGGGGAGGGTTTCACAGATACGCAGTATTTT. Residues: CSVWGEGFTDTQYF.

J is TRBJ2-3 and V is TRBV10-1, with 8 bases that match TRBD2. Losses at the gene ends were 3 bases for V and 1 base for J; bases not matched to a gene: 6. Germline-derived CDR1 and CDR2 are WNHNN and SYGVQD (reference sequence). The CDR3 sequence is 16 residues long. The CDR3, as DNA: TGCGCCAGCAGTGACACTAGCGGTCTTGGCACAGATACGCAGTATTTT. Translating gives CASSDTSGLGTDTQYF.

The J gene is TRBJ2-4, the V gene TRBV5-4; perhaps D is TRBD1 or TRBD2 (5 bases each). Germline CDR1 is SGHNT and CDR2 is YYREEE (reference sequence). Trimming removed 3 bases from V and 7 bases from J, with 14 bases in between. CDR3 length equals 14 residues. The CDR3 loop is CASSSGLAGNIQYF. In DNA form, the CDR3 reads TGTGCCAGCAGCTCGGGGCTTGCAGGGAACATTCAGTACTTC.

This sequence joins TRBV27 and TRBJ1-5; possible D gene TRBD1, 5 bases. CDR1 MNHEY and CDR2 SMNVEV come from the germline V gene (reference sequence). The CDR3 extends over 14 amino acids. Deletions cut 2 bases from V and 3 bases from J, with 8 bases between. The CDR3 region has the DNA TGTGCCAGCAGTTTACCCGGGGCCAATCAGCCCCAGCATTTT. Amino acid sequence: CASSLPGANQPQHF.

The chain recombines TRBV11-3 with TRBJ2-2, with D tentatively TRBD2 (6 bases). The CDR3 runs to 13 residues. Trimming pared 1 base from V and 7 bases from J, leaving 7 bases between. Germline V gives CDR1 SGHNT, CDR2 YENEEA. Here the CDR3 reads CASSLAGDGELFF. CDR3 coding DNA: TGTGCCAGCAGCTTAGCGGGGGACGGGGAGCTGTTTTTT.

This chain joins TRBV28 and TRBJ2-7; D not resolved. Trimming cost V 2 bases and J 0 bases, with 5 bases left between them. Germline loops: CDR1 MDHEN, CDR2 SYDVKM. The CDR3 is made up of 13 amino acids. The CDR3 sequence is CASSLESSYEQYF. The CDR3 DNA follows: TGTGCCAGCAGTTTAGAGAGCTCCTACGAGCAGTACTTC.

This chain uses TRBV4-2 with TRBJ2-1; D not resolved. V gave up 1 base and J gave up 3 bases, with 7 bases separating them. There are 14 residues in the CDR3. From germline, CDR1 is LGHNA and CDR2 YNFKEQ. The CDR3 DNA is TGTGCCAGCAGCCAAGGGACGATCTACAATGAGCAGTTCTTC. Translating gives CASSQGTIYNEQFF.

The chain combines TRBV6-1 with TRBJ2-7; possible D gene TRBD2, 5 bases. Trimming removed 0 bases at V and 3 bases at J, with 9 bases between. Germline-derived CDR1 and CDR2 are MNHNS and SASEGT. This CDR3 spans 14 amino acids. The CDR3 bases are TGTGCCAGCAGTGAAGCGCGAGGGAGCTACGAGCAGTACTTC. Residues: CASSEARGSYEQYF.

This clone was seen more than once but under ten times. The J gene is TRBJ1-1, the V gene TRBV6-9, with D tentatively TRBD1 (5 bases). The V and J ends lost 3 bases and 4 bases respectively, with 6 bases between them. The CDR3 contains 12 residues. Germline lookup yields CDR1 MNHGY and CDR2 SVAAGI. The CDR3 bases are TGTGCCAGCAGTTACGGGGGCACTGAAGCTTTCTTT. Its translation is CASSYGGTEAFF.

V and J are TRBV7-2 and TRBJ1-3; D remains ambiguous. The CDR3 is made up of 12 amino acids. Germline V gives CDR1 SGHTA, CDR2 FQGNSA. Trimming left V 9 bases short and J 4 bases short, with 10 bases between. CDR3: CASWTAGNTIYF. CDR3 nucleotides: TGTGCCAGTTGGACCGCAGGAAACACCATATATTTT.

CDR3 coding DNA: TGTGCCAGCAGCTGGCGACAGGGTCTTTACGAGCAGTACTTC. Translation gives CASSWRQGLYEQYF. The chain is built from TRBV5-5 and TRBJ2-7; TRBD1 matches 7 bases. Germline V lookup: CDR1 SGHKS, CDR2 YYEKEE (reference sequence). The V gene end was trimmed by 3 bases and the J gene end by 4 bases; junction bases not matched to a gene: 7. The length of the CDR3 is 14 residues. The full variable domain, its missing parts supplied by reference TRBV5-5 and TRBJ2-7, is DAGVTQSPTHLIKTRGQQVTLRCSPISGHKSVSWYQQVLGQGPQFIFQYYEKEERGRGNFPDRFSARQFPNYSSELNVNALLLGDSALYLCASSWRQGLYEQYFGPGTRLTVT.

The chain joins TRBV5-4 to TRBJ2-7; a possible D gene is TRBD2 (5 bases). V lost 0 bases and J 4 bases, leaving 5 bases between the germline ends. Germline CDR1 is SGHNT and CDR2 is YYREEE (reference sequence). The CDR3 loop spans 12 amino acids. The CDR3 sequence is CASSLGTYEQYF. The CDR3 DNA sequence: TGTGCCAGCAGCTTGGGGACTTACGAGCAGTACTTC.

The V call is TRBV13, the J call TRBJ2-1; 11 nucleotides align to TRBD2. The CDR3 has 17 residues. Germline values: CDR1 PRHDT, CDR2 FYEKMQ (reference sequence). V shed 4 bases and J 4 bases; nucleotides not matched to a gene: 9. CDR3 sequence: CASSSFDGLAGYNEQFF. As DNA, the CDR3 is TGTGCCAGCAGCTCCTTTGACGGACTAGCGGGTTACAATGAGCAGTTCTTC.

V gene TRBV7-2 combines with J gene TRBJ2-7; D is unresolved. Germline values: CDR1 SGHTA, CDR2 FQGNSA. The CDR3 has 12 residues. Trimming shortened V by 5 bases and J by 3 bases, and 8 bases separated the two germline ends. CDR3 sequence: CASSQTLYEQYF. The CDR3 region has the DNA TGTGCCAGCAGCCAAACACTCTACGAGCAGTACTTC. Filled out from reference TRBV7-2 and TRBJ2-7, the complete variable domain reads GAGVSQSPSNKVTEKGKDVELRCDPISGHTALYWYRQSLGQGLEFLIYFQGNSAPDKSGLPSDRFSAERTGGSVSTLTIQRTQQEDSAVYLCASSQTLYEQYFGPGTRLTVT.

The chain uses TRBV2 and TRBJ2-7; D remains unclear. The CDR3 is made up of 13 amino acids. Germline lookup yields CDR1 SNHLY and CDR2 FYNNEI. Trimming left V 3 bases short and J 3 bases short, with 9 bases between. CDR3 amino acids: CASSDGAYYEQYF. The CDR3 DNA is TGTGCCAGCAGTGATGGTGCATACTACGAGCAGTACTTC.

The chain employs TRBV7-9 and TRBJ2-2; 10 bases map to TRBD2. The V gene's germline CDR1 is SEHNR and CDR2 FQNEAQ (reference sequence). The CDR3 runs 16 residues. V lost 5 bases to trimming and J lost 1 base; unmatched junction nucleotides: 4. CDR3: CASSPPSGGNTGELFF. CDR3 DNA sequence: TGTGCCAGCAGCCCTCCTAGCGGGGGGAACACCGGGGAGCTGTTTTTT.

This clone appeared a single time. The rearrangement uses TRBV28 and TRBJ1-5; D is unresolved. The V end was cut by 6 bases, the J end by 0 bases, with 9 bases between. Germline V gives CDR1 MDHEN, CDR2 SYDVKM. The CDR3 runs 14 residues. Written as DNA, the CDR3 is TGTGCCAGCAGGGAACGGGTTAGCAATCAGCCCCAGCATTTT. This sequence encodes CASRERVSNQPQHF. Variable domain in full (rest from reference TRBV28 and TRBJ1-5): DVKVTQSSRYLVKRTGEKVFLECVQDMDHENMFWYRQDPGLGLRLIYFSYDVKMKEKGDIPEGYSVSREKKERFSLILESASTNQTSMYLCASRERVSNQPQHFGDGTRLSIL.